These 26 T cell receptor beta chains came from one sample sequenced in a study of PD-L1 blockade in urothelial cancer. Using immunoSEQ multiplex PCR, the repertoire was profiled, and TCRdb retains in-frame clones only, with some absent. The sample gives 71,000 or so clones, 85% to 90% of which show up once; 3.4% is in the top ten. This specimen consisted of PBMCs, obtained around atezolizumab (anti-PD-L1) treatment. The receptor set was obtained from a man in his sixties with urothelial cancer.

As regards this clone: Other DNA sequences in this specimen translate into the identical CDR3. The chain employs TRBV5-1 and TRBJ1-1, with 7 bases identical to TRBD1. Germline CDR1 reads SGHRS; CDR2 reads YFSETQ. The CDR3 loop spans 14 amino acids. The trim removed 2 bases at V and 1 base at J, leaving 2 bases unmatched. The CDR3 loop reads CASSLQGPNTEAFF. The CDR3 coding sequence is TGCGCCAGCAGCTTACAGGGGCCGAACACTGAAGCTTTCTTT.

Here the CDR3 reads CAWSLGLSNQPQHF. In nucleotides, the CDR3 is TGTGCCTGGAGTCTTGGACTTAGCAATCAGCCCCAGCATTTT. The chain is built from TRBV30 and TRBJ1-5; the D is unclear. Trimming removed 2 bases at V and 0 bases at J, with 8 bases between. This CDR3 comprises 14 residues. The germline V gene encodes CDR1 GTSNPN and CDR2 SVGIG (reference sequence).

The chain carries TRBV6-5 and TRBJ1-6; D unclear. The CDR3 loop spans 16 amino acids. V shed 0 bases and J shed 5 bases, with 11 bases lying between them. Germline V gene sequence: CDR1 MNHEY, CDR2 SVGAGI. CDR3 coding DNA: TGTGCCAGCAGTTACTCGACCAGCGCCCATAATTCACCCCTCCACTTT. The encoded protein is CASSYSTSAHNSPLHF.

This chain joins TRBV5-1 and TRBJ2-7; 10 bases are shared with TRBD2. The CDR3 has 13 amino acids. Per the germline V gene, CDR1 is SGHRS and CDR2 is YFSETQ. The junction had 6 bases not matched to a gene; V was cut back by 6 bases and J by 6 bases. CDR3 in DNA: TGCGCCAGCATGGTAGCGGGAGGTTCCGAGCAGTACTTC. Translated, it gives CASMVAGGSEQYF.

The chain carries TRBV6-1 and TRBJ1-1, with 9 bases matching TRBD1. Looked up from germline, CDR1 is MNHNS and CDR2 is SASEGT. CDR3 length equals 13 residues. Losses at the gene ends were 1 base for V and 10 bases for J; bases not matched to a gene: 4. In nucleotides, the CDR3 is TGTGCCAGCAGTGAAGTAACAGGGGGCAGAGCTTTCTTT. This codes for CASSEVTGGRAFF.

The chain couples TRBV6-1 to TRBJ1-2; D is unresolved. Trimming stripped 2 bases from V and 1 base from J, with 17 bases between. From germline, CDR1 is MNHNS and CDR2 SASEGT. This CDR3 region has 17 residues. The CDR3 here is CASSELLEYALNYGYTF. The CDR3 coding sequence is TGTGCCAGCAGTGAACTTTTGGAGTACGCGCTTAACTATGGCTACACCTTC.

The chain uses TRBV5-1 and TRBJ2-2; TRBD2 agrees at 10 bases. The CDR3 consists of 18 residues. J lost 5 bases, V lost 4 bases, and 14 bases had no gene match. The germline V gene encodes CDR1 SGHRS and CDR2 YFSETQ. CDR3 sequence reads: CASSLRSDGAGGTGELFF. The CDR3 DNA reads as TGCGCCAGCAGCCTGAGATCCGACGGAGCGGGAGGGACCGGGGAGCTGTTTTTT.

The chain uses TRBV5-1 and TRBJ2-1; 10 bases align to TRBD2. This CDR3 region has 16 residues. Germline CDR1 SGHRS, CDR2 YFSETQ. Trimming at V came to 2 bases and at J to 9 bases, leaving 11 bases not matched to a gene. The CDR3 protein is CASSFGQSSGGVEQFF. In DNA, the CDR3 is TGCGCCAGCAGCTTCGGCCAGTCTAGCGGGGGCGTTGAGCAGTTCTTC.

V and J are TRBV5-6 and TRBJ1-3; 11 bases match TRBD1. CDR1 and CDR2 from the germline V gene are SGHDT and YYEEEE. With 2 bases clipped from V and 4 bases from J, the junction kept 8 bases outside the gene matches. This CDR3 spans 17 amino acids. CDR3 in amino acids: CASSLPGTGGSGNTIYF. Here the CDR3 DNA reads TGTGCCAGCAGCTTACCAGGGACAGGGGGTTCGGGAAACACCATATATTTT.

The chain joins TRBV9 to TRBJ2-1; no clear D gene. V was cut by 4 bases and J by 6 bases, with 17 bases left in between. The CDR3 loop spans 15 amino acids. Germline assignment: CDR1 SGDLS and CDR2 YYNGEE. The CDR3 DNA sequence: TGTGCCAGCAGCCGGTTCACAGCCGGCTCCAATGAGCAGTTCTTC. It encodes CASSRFTAGSNEQFF.

This chain uses TRBV7-9 with TRBJ2-5; 7 bases map to TRBD1. The CDR3 extends over 14 amino acids. The V gene end was trimmed by 1 base and the J gene end by 4 bases; junction bases not matched to a gene: 3. Germline CDR1 SEHNR, CDR2 FQNEAQ (reference sequence). The CDR3 region is CASSLGGQRETQYF. The CDR3 nucleotides are TGTGCCAGCAGCTTAGGGGGACAGAGAGAGACCCAGTACTTC.

This clone has only one observation. This sequence joins TRBV6-1 and TRBJ2-5; the match to TRBD2 covers 11 bases. V shed 2 bases and J 5 bases; nucleotides not matched to a gene: 13. The CDR3 extends over 18 amino acids. CDR1 is MNHNS, CDR2 SASEGT, per germline. The CDR3 nucleotides are TGTGCCAGCAGTGAATCACTAGCGGGGGTCCGGGGCAGGGAGACCCAGTACTTC. It is translated as CASSESLAGVRGRETQYF.

This chain connects TRBV25-1 to TRBJ1-2; D unclear. This CDR3 region has 15 residues. Germline CDR1 and CDR2: MGHDK and SYGVNS. With 2 bases removed from V and 2 bases from J, the gap between germline ends came to 12 bases. CDR3 coding DNA: TGTGCCAGCAGTGAAGCCTGGGCGGGAAACTATGGCTACACCTTC. It yields the protein CASSEAWAGNYGYTF.

The chain is built from TRBV5-6 and TRBJ2-7, with TRBD1 matching 9 bases. Germline CDR1 SGHDT, CDR2 YYEEEE. V lost 5 bases to trimming and J lost 0 bases; unmatched junction nucleotides: 9. This CDR3 contains 16 residues. CDR3 residues: CASRRGTGSGSYEQYF. The DNA for the CDR3 is TGTGCCAGCAGACGCGGGACAGGGAGTGGCTCCTACGAGCAGTACTTC.

This clone was detected only a few times. This chain links TRBV29-1 with TRBJ2-3, with 8 positions matching TRBD2. CDR1 is SQVTM and CDR2 is ANQGSEA in the germline V gene. V was pared by 2 bases and J by 7 bases, with 8 bases of the junction left unmatched. CDR3 size: 14 residues. In DNA form, the CDR3 reads TGCAGCGTTGAACCGGGACTAGAAATATATACGCAGTATTTT. Translating gives CSVEPGLEIYTQYF.

The chain has TRBV7-3 and TRBJ2-6; no definite D call. V lost 5 bases to trimming and J lost 4 bases, with 15 bases between them. CDR1 and CDR2 from the germline V gene are SGHTA and FQGTGA. This CDR3 has 16 residues. DNA of the CDR3: TGTGCCAGCAGCCGGATCAGCGCGCTGGGGGCCAACGTCCTGACTTTC. Protein product: CASSRISALGANVLTF.

The chain employs TRBV4-1 and TRBJ2-5, with D possibly matching TRBD1 (6 bases). Trimming removed 2 bases at V and 2 bases at J, with 15 bases between. CDR3 length: 16 residues. Germline values: CDR1 MGHRA, CDR2 YSYEKL. The CDR3 nucleotides are TGCGCCAGCAGCCAACAGACTTCGGACAGTCAAGAGACCCAGTACTTC. Translated, it gives CASSQQTSDSQETQYF.

This chain connects TRBV6-5 to TRBJ2-2; 7 positions match TRBD2. Germline lookup yields CDR1 MNHEY and CDR2 SVGAGI. Unmatched junction bases numbered 5, after V lost 0 bases and J lost 4 bases. The CDR3 is 16 amino acids. The CDR3 here is CASSYSGGVGTGELFF. The CDR3 region has the DNA TGTGCCAGCAGTTACTCGGGGGGGGTGGGCACCGGGGAGCTGTTTTTT.

This chain joins TRBV5-1 and TRBJ1-1; a possible D gene is TRBD1 (5 bases). Trimming stripped 3 bases from V and 1 base from J, with 16 bases between. The CDR3 is 16 residues long. The germline V gene encodes CDR1 SGHRS and CDR2 YFSETQ. The CDR3, as DNA: TGCGCCAGCAGCTGGAGAATGGGGGGTGAGAACACTGAAGCTTTCTTT. Its translation is CASSWRMGGENTEAFF.

The chain is built from TRBV28 and TRBJ1-1; TRBD1 is a possible D gene (6 bases). V dropped 3 bases and J dropped 11 bases, with 16 bases sitting between them. Germline V gene data show CDR1 as MDHEN and CDR2 as SYDVKM. The CDR3 has 13 residues. CDR3 protein: CASSFPGGGHAFF. Here the CDR3 DNA reads TGTGCCAGCAGTTTCCCCGGGGGGGGCCACGCTTTCTTT. The full variable domain, in which reference TRBV28 and TRBJ1-1 provide the parts outside the CDR3, is DVKVTQSSRYLVKRTGEKVFLECVQDMDHENMFWYRQDPGLGLRLIYFSYDVKMKEKGDIPEGYSVSREKKERFSLILESASTNQTSMYLCASSFPGGGHAFFGQGTRLTVV.

This chain uses TRBV5-6 with TRBJ2-7, with TRBD1 matching 9 bases. Germline V CDR1 and CDR2: SGHDT, YYEEEE. J was trimmed by 8 bases and V by 3 bases; bases with no gene match: 9. CDR3 length: 14 residues. The CDR3 loop is CASSSTGTGSQQYF. DNA of the CDR3: TGTGCCAGCAGCTCGACCGGGACAGGGAGTCAGCAGTACTTC.

This chain connects TRBV6-5 to TRBJ1-1; the D is unclear. The ends were cut back, 0 bases at V and 1 base at J, with 9 bases in the middle. This CDR3 is 15 amino acids long. The germline V gene encodes CDR1 MNHEY and CDR2 SVGAGI. In nucleotides, the CDR3 is TGTGCCAGCAGTTACTCGATACGGGGGAACACTGAAGCTTTCTTT. Encoded protein: CASSYSIRGNTEAFF.

V usage is TRBV7-3 and J usage is TRBJ2-7, with a possible D match to TRBD1 (5 bases). The germline V and J ends were trimmed by 2 bases and 0 bases, with 5 bases remaining between them. Germline assignment: CDR1 SGHTA and CDR2 FQGTGA. The CDR3 has 13 residues. The CDR3 coding sequence is TGTGCCAGCAGCTTAGACAGCTCCTACGAGCAGTACTTC. Protein product: CASSLDSSYEQYF.

The V gene is TRBV5-1, the J gene TRBJ1-3, with 7 bases fitting TRBD1. The V gene end was trimmed by 4 bases and the J gene end by 2 bases; junction bases not matched to a gene: 6. CDR1 SGHRS and CDR2 YFSETQ come from the germline V gene. The CDR3 consists of 15 residues. CDR3 coding DNA: TGCGCCAGCAGCCCTACAGGGGCAACTGGAAACACCATATATTTT. Encoded protein: CASSPTGATGNTIYF.

This chain links TRBV19 with TRBJ1-2, with D perhaps TRBD1 (5 bases). V was trimmed by 5 bases and J by 0 bases, leaving 13 bases between them. This CDR3 has 15 residues. CDR1 is LNHDA and CDR2 is SQIVND in the germline V gene (reference sequence). The CDR3 sequence: CASSFARGANYGYTF. Here the CDR3 DNA reads TGTGCCAGTAGTTTCGCTAGGGGCGCTAACTATGGCTACACCTTC.

This clone was detected once. V gene TRBV18 combines with J gene TRBJ1-5; weak D call: TRBD1 (5 bases). CDR3 length: 15 residues. Trimming removed 6 bases at V and 6 bases at J, with 18 bases between. From germline, CDR1 is KGHSH and CDR2 LQKENI. CDR3 loop: CASSGEGLLSQPQHF. The DNA for the CDR3 is TGTGCCAGCTCCGGGGAGGGGCTATTAAGTCAGCCCCAGCATTTT. The variable domain in full, completed from reference TRBV18 and TRBJ1-5, reads NAGVMQNPRHLVRRRGQEARLRCSPMKGHSHVYWYRQLPEEGLKFMVYLQKENIIDESGMPKERFSAEFPKEGPSILRIQQVVRGDSAAYFCASSGEGLLSQPQHFGDGTRLSIL.